The T cell receptor (beta chain) under discussion was sequenced for a study of blood T cell repertoires in COVID-19. Germline CDR1 WSHSY, CDR2 SAAADI. The CDR3 is 14 residues long. The V and J ends lost 4 bases and 4 bases respectively, with 8 bases between them. How the authors handled the data: Amplification of reference gene primers was used by the study to estimate nucleated cell counts. Produced via immunoSEQ multiplex PCR; TCRdb's table is partial and in-frame only. V, J and clone size were drawn from that table, and D and trimming were deduced from the DNA. The data contain 150,000 to 200,000 clones, around 79% of them singletons.

The sample was peripheral blood. The receptor was isolated from a woman in her forties with COVID-19, enrolled during active disease. The chain is built from TRBV10-2 and TRBJ1-6; D is uncertain. In DNA form, the CDR3 reads TGCGCCAGCAGTGGGACGGGATATAATTCACCCCTCCACTTT. It encodes CASSGTGYNSPLHF.